The 29 T cell receptor beta chains below come from one sample, sequenced in a study of spatial heterogeneity in lung cancer. TCRdb processed the 5' RACE reads anew with MiXCR; each CDR3 protein has one entry. The table has about 13,000 distinct CDR3 sequences, approximately 5.5% seen once. Findings and caveats of the study: Tumor mutation counts were tracked by expanded intratumoral alpha and beta TCR counts.

These TCRs are of unknown antigen specificity. The time point: sample taken at primary tumor resection. The material was lung tumor tissue, obtained at surgery. These receptors originate from a male donor with early-stage non-small cell lung cancer.

This clonotype showed up many times. Since the library was made to target alpha chains, this beta chain is a stray read and its abundance is not meaningful. The gene calls are TRBV4-2 and TRBJ1-2, with TRBD1 matching over 7 bases. The CDR3 loop spans 18 amino acids. Trimming took 3 bases from V and 4 from J; bases not matched to a gene: 17. Germline CDR1 is LGHNA and CDR2 is YNFKEQ. The CDR3 DNA is TGTGCCAGCAGCCATCTTCTCCTCCGGGACAGAATAACCTATGGCTACACCTTC. Translating gives CASSHLLLRDRITYGYTF.

This clonotype occurred many times. This beta chain represents an off-target read in a library built for alpha chains; its size is of limited meaning. The V call is TRBV3-1, the J call TRBJ2-5; 8 nucleotides agree with TRBD1. The CDR3 has 16 residues. Unmatched junction bases numbered 11, after V lost 4 bases and J lost 4 bases. The germline V gene encodes CDR1 LGHDT and CDR2 YNNKEL (reference sequence). The CDR3 sequence is CASSPGTRGTGETQYF. The CDR3 nucleotides are TGTGCCAGCAGCCCAGGGACAAGGGGGACAGGAGAGACCCAGTACTTC.

With respect to this clonotype: Because the library targeted alpha chains, this beta chain is an off-target read whose size means little. The V call is TRBV19, the J call TRBJ2-3; D perhaps matches TRBD2 (6 bases). Deletions cut 8 bases from V and 0 bases from J, with 18 bases between. This CDR3 is 16 amino acids long. Per the germline V gene, CDR1 is LNHDA and CDR2 is SQIVND (reference sequence). Here the CDR3 reads CASSPGTGSSTDTQYF. The CDR3 coding sequence is TGTGCCAGTTCCCCCGGGACTGGATCTAGCACAGATACGCAGTATTTT.

On this clonotype: The library was designed around alpha chains, so this beta chain is a stray read whose abundance carries little weight. The chain couples TRBV6-1 to TRBJ2-3; D is tentatively TRBD1 or TRBD2 (5 bases each). This CDR3 region has 12 residues. Germline V gives CDR1 MNHNS, CDR2 SASEGT. Trimming removed 4 bases at V and 10 bases at J, with 12 bases between. The CDR3 bases are TGTGCCAGCAGTGGTGGGACGTTTGCGCAGTATTTT. Translated: CASSGGTFAQYF.

On this clonotype itself: A junction end diverges from the germline sequence, so it may reflect a read error. As an off-target read in a library built for alpha chains, this beta chain has a frequency of little significance. The rearrangement joins TRBV28 to TRBJ1-3; perhaps TRBD1 as D (6 bases). The CDR3 sequence is 13 residues long. Germline CDR1 MDHEN, CDR2 SYDVKM. In DNA, the CDR3 is TGTGCCAGCAGTTTAGGAGCTGACAGGATTCGTTACTTT. Translation: CASSLGADRIRYF. Based on the CDR3 plus reference TRBV28 and TRBJ1-3, the full variable domain is DVKVTQSSRYLVKRTGEKVFLECVQDMDHENMFWYRQDPGLGLRLIYFSYDVKMKEKGDIPEGYSVSREKKERFSLILESASTNQTSMYLCASSLGADRIRYFGEGSWLTVV.

A note on this clonotype: Because the library targeted alpha chains, this beta chain is an off-target read whose size means little. The chain combines TRBV20-1 with TRBJ2-5, with 7 bases aligning to TRBD1. CDR1 is DFQATT, CDR2 SNEGSKA, per germline (reference sequence). The trim removed 6 bases at V and 2 bases at J, leaving 6 bases unmatched. This CDR3 region has 13 residues. CDR3 sequence (DNA): TGCAGTGCCGGGGACAGAAGACAAGAGACCCAGTACTTC. Protein: CSAGDRRQETQYF.

By its share, this clonotype is medium-sized. Found in a library prepared for alpha chains, this beta chain is an off-target read, and its abundance has little meaning. The chain joins TRBV20-1 to TRBJ2-2, with D unclear. Germline V CDR1 and CDR2: DFQATT, SNEGSKA (reference sequence). CDR3 length: 13 residues. This CDR3 is CSLTIPGTGELFF. The CDR3 coding sequence is TGCAGCCTGACAATTCCTGGCACCGGGGAGCTGTTTTTT.

This clonotype has a handful of counts. This beta chain slipped into a library made for alpha chains as a stray read, so its size is not meaningful. V and J are TRBV7-8 and TRBJ1-5; D perhaps matches TRBD1 (5 bases). Looked up from germline, CDR1 is SGHVS and CDR2 is FQNEAQ. V lost 1 base and J lost 5, with 12 bases in between. The CDR3 is made up of 15 amino acids. As DNA, the CDR3 is TGTGCCAGCAGCTTAGACTTCCAGGGCGATCAGCCCCAGCATTTT. Protein: CASSLDFQGDQPQHF.

On this clonotype: This beta chain turned up in a library designed for alpha chains; as an off-target read, its abundance says little. This chain links TRBV29-1 with TRBJ1-2, with D tentatively TRBD1 (5 bases). Between the trimmed V and J ends, which lost 1 base and 4 bases, there was a span of 13 bases. The length of the CDR3 is 14 residues. CDR1 and CDR2 (germline): SQVTM, ANQGSEA. This CDR3 reads CSVEGGGPFYGYTF. The DNA for the CDR3 is TGCAGCGTTGAAGGGGGGGGACCCTTCTATGGCTACACCTTC.

At least ten counts were recorded for this clonotype. Being off target in a library aimed at alpha chains, this beta chain has a size of little meaning. This sequence joins TRBV5-6 and TRBJ1-5; no firm D call. Trimming stripped 0 bases from V and 2 bases from J, with 12 bases between. The germline V gene encodes CDR1 SGHDT and CDR2 YYEEEE. The CDR3 length is 16 residues. The DNA of the CDR3 is TGTGCCAGCAGCTTGGTGAAAGCCCGGGGCAATCAGCCCCAGCATTTT. Amino acid sequence: CASSLVKARGNQPQHF. Variable domain in full (rest from reference TRBV5-6 and TRBJ1-5): DAGVTQSPTHLIKTRGQQVTLRCSPKSGHDTVSWYQQALGQGPQFIFQYYEEEERQRGNFPDRFSGHQFPNYSSELNVNALLLGDSALYLCASSLVKARGNQPQHFGDGTRLSIL.

In its sample, this clonotype was seen many times. Because this beta chain is a stray read in a library intended to capture alpha chains, its abundance should not be given much weight. The gene calls are TRBV3-1 and TRBJ2-5; the match to TRBD2 covers 7 bases. The J segment lost 5 bases and the V segment lost 1 base, leaving 7 bases of the junction unmatched. This CDR3 spans 15 amino acids. Germline V lookup: CDR1 LGHDT, CDR2 YNNKEL (reference sequence). Here the CDR3 reads CASSQAAGEVETQYF. CDR3 in DNA: TGTGCCAGCAGCCAAGCCGCGGGGGAGGTTGAGACCCAGTACTTC.

This clonotype was recorded many times. This beta chain is off target for a library built for alpha chains, so its abundance means little. This rearrangement joins TRBV29-1 to TRBJ2-1; no clear D gene. The CDR3 has 11 amino acids. Germline lookup yields CDR1 SQVTM and CDR2 ANQGSEA. V was pared by 6 bases and J by 8 bases, with 11 bases between. CDR3 bases: TGCAGCGTAGTCGGGCCTGATGAGCAGTTCTTC. Translating it yields CSVVGPDEQFF.

This clonotype was seen more than once but under ten times. In a library made to pick up alpha chains, this beta chain is a stray read with a size that means little. J is TRBJ2-7 and V is TRBV7-6; 7 positions agree with TRBD1. The germline CDR1 and CDR2 sequences are SGHVS and FNYEAQ. The CDR3 spans 12 residues. After removal of 6 bases from V and 6 bases from J, the junction contained 5 bases not matched to a gene. The CDR3 loop reads CASSLTGVEQYF. CDR3 nucleotides: TGTGCCAGCAGTCTAACAGGGGTCGAGCAGTACTTC.

Judged by abundance, this clonotype is medium-sized. The library was designed around alpha chains, so this beta chain is a stray read whose abundance carries little weight. The V gene is TRBV20-1, the J gene TRBJ2-3, with TRBD2 matching over 14 bases. Germline loops: CDR1 DFQATT, CDR2 SNEGSKA (reference sequence). CDR3 length equals 16 residues. The junction had 10 bases not matched to a gene; V was cut back by 6 bases and J by 5 bases. The CDR3 sequence is CSARGGTSGGQDTQYF. In DNA, the CDR3 is TGCAGTGCCCGAGGGGGGACTAGCGGGGGCCAAGATACGCAGTATTTT.

Concerning this clonotype: As an off-target read in a library built for alpha chains, this beta chain has a frequency of little significance. The rearrangement links TRBV4-2 to TRBJ2-4; TRBD1 matches 10 bases. V shed 3 bases, J shed 6 bases, and the junction held 8 bases outside the gene matches. Looked up from germline, CDR1 is LGHNA and CDR2 is YNFKEQ. The CDR3 covers 16 residues. CDR3 nucleotide sequence: TGTGCCAGCAGCCACGACCGGGACAGGGGTCTAAACATTCAGTACTTC. Amino acids: CASSHDRDRGLNIQYF.

Ten or more counts support this clonotype. This beta chain is a stray sequence in a library constructed for alpha chains; its clone size is not meaningful. V usage is TRBV4-3 and J usage is TRBJ2-2; TRBD1 agrees at 7 bases. The germline V gene encodes CDR1 LGHNA and CDR2 YSLEER. Trimming cost V 1 base and J 7 bases; bases outside gene matches: 6. This CDR3 spans 15 amino acids. This CDR3 is CASSQVIQGNGELFF. The CDR3 DNA sequence: TGCGCCAGCAGCCAAGTTATACAGGGGAACGGGGAGCTGTTTTTT.

This clonotype was seen repeatedly, ten times or more. In a library made to pick up alpha chains, this beta chain is a stray read with a size that means little. The rearrangement links TRBV12-3 or TRBV12-4 to TRBJ1-1, with D perhaps matching TRBD1 (6 bases). The CDR3 is made up of 14 amino acids. V was trimmed by 5 bases and J by 5 bases, leaving 15 bases between them. CDR3 in DNA: TGTGCCAGCAGTCTCAGGGGTCTCAGGACTGAAGCTTTCTTT. This gives the protein CASSLRGLRTEAFF.

This clonotype was recorded at least ten times. This beta chain was picked up by a library intended for alpha chains and is off target, so its count carries little meaning. The chain combines TRBV7-8 with TRBJ2-1, with TRBD1 identical over 8 bases. The CDR3 spans 14 residues. The germline CDR1 and CDR2 sequences are SGHVS and FQNEAQ. With V trimmed by 5 bases and J by 5 bases, 5 bases remained unmatched. The CDR3 sequence: CASSLRTGNNEQFF. The DNA for the CDR3 is TGTGCCAGCAGCCTCCGGACAGGGAACAATGAGCAGTTCTTC.

This clonotype has at least ten counts. This beta chain slipped into a library made for alpha chains as a stray read, so its size is not meaningful. CDR3 in DNA: TGTGCCAGCAGCTTGGCCGGGGGCGAGCAGTACTTC. It yields the protein CASSLAGGEQYF. The J gene is TRBJ2-7, the V gene TRBV7-9; D may be TRBD2 (6 bases). V lost 3 bases and J lost 6, with 9 bases in between. CDR3 length equals 12 residues. Germline CDR1 is SEHNR and CDR2 is FQNEAQ (reference sequence).

Many counts were recorded for this clonotype. This beta chain is an off-target read within a library intended for alpha chains, so its frequency means little. The V gene is TRBV27, the J gene TRBJ1-2; the D gene is possibly TRBD1 (5 bases). With 5 bases removed from V and 2 bases from J, the gap between germline ends came to 18 bases. Per the germline V gene, CDR1 is MNHEY and CDR2 is SMNVEV (reference sequence). The CDR3 sequence is 16 residues long. CDR3 nucleotide sequence: TGTGCCAGCAGTGCTCGAACCGGGACTGGGAACTATGGCTACACCTTC. Translating it yields CASSARTGTGNYGYTF.

This clonotype was picked up many times. Within a library made for alpha chains, this beta chain is off target, and its count is uninformative. This chain joins TRBV7-8 and TRBJ1-2, with D perhaps TRBD1 (5 bases). Germline V CDR1 and CDR2: SGHVS, FQNEAQ. The CDR3 contains 14 residues. V gave up 2 bases and J gave up 6 bases, with 13 bases separating them. Here the CDR3 DNA reads TGTGCCAGCAGCTTACGTACCGGGACGGATGGCTACACCTTC. Its protein product is CASSLRTGTDGYTF.

This clonotype was counted many times. Found in a library prepared for alpha chains, this beta chain is an off-target read, and its abundance has little meaning. This chain links TRBV2 with TRBJ1-1; weak D call: TRBD1 (5 bases). Germline assignment: CDR1 SNHLY and CDR2 FYNNEI. V lost 7 bases, J lost 2 bases, and 11 bases lay in between. This CDR3 comprises 13 residues. CDR3 nucleotides: TGTGCCAGCATGAGGCAGGGTAACACTGAAGCTTTCTTT. Its protein is CASMRQGNTEAFF.

This clonotype was picked up many times. Found in a library prepared for alpha chains, this beta chain is an off-target read, and its abundance has little meaning. The V call is TRBV28, the J call TRBJ1-5; TRBD1 is a possible D gene (5 bases). Germline assignment: CDR1 MDHEN and CDR2 SYDVKM. The V gene lost 3 bases and the J gene lost 9 bases, with 9 bases spanning the gap. The CDR3 sequence is 12 residues long. CDR3 in DNA: TGTGCCAGCAGTTTTGGGACTCGGCCCCAGCATTTT. It is translated as CASSFGTRPQHF.

There are many counts of this clonotype. This beta chain turned up in a library designed for alpha chains; as an off-target read, its abundance says little. The rearrangement uses TRBV20-1 and TRBJ2-7; TRBD2 matches at 7 bases. The CDR3 has 16 amino acids. Looked up from germline, CDR1 is DFQATT and CDR2 is SNEGSKA (reference sequence). V shed 6 bases and J 0 bases; nucleotides not matched to a gene: 14. The CDR3 sequence is CSAPAGRGWSSYEQYF. The CDR3 nucleotides read TGCAGTGCCCCGGCGGGGAGGGGCTGGAGCTCCTACGAGCAGTACTTC.

In its sample, this clonotype was seen a few times. This beta chain came through as a stray read in a library set up for alpha chains, and its size says little. V and J are TRBV5-1 and TRBJ1-3; no clear D. V was trimmed by 0 bases and J by 0 bases, leaving 10 bases between them. The germline V gene encodes CDR1 SGHRS and CDR2 YFSETQ. This CDR3 spans 16 amino acids. The CDR3 DNA follows: TGCGCCAGCAGCTTGGAAGGAGGGCCCTCTGGAAACACCATATATTTT. It translates to CASSLEGGPSGNTIYF. Filled out from reference TRBV5-1 and TRBJ1-3, the complete variable domain reads KAGVTQTPRYLIKTRGQQVTLSCSPISGHRSVSWYQQTPGQGLQFLFEYFSETQRNKGNFPGRFSGRQFSNSRSEMNVSTLELGDSALYLCASSLEGGPSGNTIYFGEGSWLTVV.

This clonotype was counted ten times or more. This beta chain turned up in a library designed for alpha chains; as an off-target read, its abundance says little. The V and J genes are TRBV18 and TRBJ1-1; D ambiguous. V lost 6 bases, J lost 4 bases, and 15 bases lay in between. Germline loops: CDR1 KGHSH, CDR2 LQKENI. The CDR3 spans 14 residues. In DNA form, the CDR3 reads TGTGCCAGCTCGGCACCTCTAGGGTTCACTGAAGCTTTCTTT. Amino acids: CASSAPLGFTEAFF. Combining the CDR3 with reference TRBV18 and TRBJ1-1 gives the whole variable domain NAGVMQNPRHLVRRRGQEARLRCSPMKGHSHVYWYRQLPEEGLKFMVYLQKENIIDESGMPKERFSAEFPKEGPSILRIQQVVRGDSAAYFCASSAPLGFTEAFFGQGTRLTVV.

Points on this clonotype: This beta chain appears as a stray read in a library generated for alpha chains; its size is not informative. The chain combines TRBV7-2 with TRBJ1-1, with TRBD1 as a possible D gene (5 bases). Per the germline V gene, CDR1 is SGHTA and CDR2 is FQGNSA. The length of the CDR3 is 14 residues. Trimming pared 3 bases from V and 2 bases from J, leaving 10 bases between. The CDR3 DNA sequence: TGTGCCAGCAGCTTTGGGGGACTTAACACTGAAGCTTTCTTT. This codes for CASSFGGLNTEAFF.

Within the sample, this clonotype is medium-sized. This beta chain is off target for a library built for alpha chains, so its abundance means little. CDR3 loop: CSARGLRGDLDQPQHF. DNA for the CDR3: TGCAGTGCTAGAGGATTAAGAGGGGATTTGGATCAGCCCCAGCATTTT. The gene calls are TRBV20-1 and TRBJ1-5; a possible D gene is TRBD1 (5 bases). The CDR3 is 16 amino acids. Per the germline V gene, CDR1 is DFQATT and CDR2 is SNEGSKA (reference sequence). Trimming shortened V by 1 base and J by 5 bases, and 18 bases separated the two germline ends.

Comment on this clonotype: Being off target in a library aimed at alpha chains, this beta chain has a size of little meaning. This chain joins TRBV13 and TRBJ2-7, with D tentatively TRBD1 (7 bases). CDR3 length: 14 residues. The germline V gene encodes CDR1 PRHDT and CDR2 FYEKMQ (reference sequence). V lost 0 bases and J lost 5, with 11 bases in between. For the CDR3, the DNA is TGTGCCAGCAGCTTAGGACAGGGGAGGAACGAGCAGTACTTC. Translation: CASSLGQGRNEQYF.